Below, 17 T cell receptor beta chains from the same sample are listed, as sequenced in a study of T cells expressing NK-cell markers. TCRdb reprocessed the 5' RACE reads and stores each CDR3 protein as one record, lacking DNA. In total, the table holds about 540,000 distinct CDR3 sequences. Input material: blood T cells: a sorted CD56 or NKG2C T cell subset, CD4+ or CD8+ T cells, or bulk PBMC T cells (not recorded which). These TCRs come from a man between 18 and 35 years old in good health.

The chain recombines TRBV7-2 with TRBJ1-4; TCRdb's assignment of TRBD1 cannot be checked, as there is no DNA. The length of the CDR3 is 15 residues. The germline CDR1 and CDR2 sequences are SGHTA and FQGNSA. The CDR3 region is CASSQNSGQGEKLFF.

V and J are TRBV4-2 and TRBJ1-3; there is no DNA to check the TCRdb D call of TRBD1. The germline CDR1 and CDR2 sequences are LGHNA and YNFKEQ. This CDR3 has 19 amino acids. The CDR3 loop reads CASSPQSGQEKRSGNTIYF.

This rearrangement joins TRBV3-1 to TRBJ2-6; absent DNA, TCRdb's TRBD1 call cannot be checked. The CDR3 length is 17 residues. Germline loops: CDR1 LGHDT, CDR2 YNNKEL (reference sequence). CDR3: CASSLRTGTAGANVLTF.

The V call is TRBV6-6, the J call TRBJ2-7. The V gene's germline CDR1 is MNHNY and CDR2 SVGAGI (reference sequence). The CDR3 has 12 amino acids. CDR3 residues: CASSDRTYEQYF.

The V gene is TRBV10-3, the J gene TRBJ2-3; the TRBD1 assignment by TCRdb is unverifiable without DNA. CDR1 ENHRY and CDR2 SYGVKD come from the germline V gene. This CDR3 comprises 18 residues. CDR3: CAISESISQIGATDTQYF.

The CDR3 loop is CASSLSAGGTYEQYF. This chain joins TRBV27 and TRBJ2-7; TCRdb returns TRBD2, unconfirmable since there is no DNA. The CDR3 has 15 amino acids. Germline CDR1 reads MNHEY; CDR2 reads SMNVEV (reference sequence).

The chain joins TRBV18 to TRBJ2-1; TCRdb indicates TRBD1, and absent DNA this call remains unverified. The CDR3 runs 15 residues. Germline V lookup: CDR1 KGHSH, CDR2 LQKENI. CDR3 in amino acids: CASSPRGTLHNEQFF.

CDR3 sequence: CASSDVTSGSRSPGELFF. This chain joins TRBV25-1 and TRBJ2-2; TCRdb names TRBD2, which stays unverified in the absence of DNA. There are 18 residues in the CDR3. The V gene's germline CDR1 is MGHDK and CDR2 SYGVNS.

This chain uses TRBV10-3 with TRBJ2-2. Germline-derived CDR1 and CDR2 are ENHRY and SYGVKD. The CDR3 loop spans 15 amino acids. CDR3 in amino acids: CAISDWQANTGELFF.

The chain combines TRBV6-1 with TRBJ1-4; checking the TCRdb D call of TRBD1 is not possible without DNA. The CDR3 contains 16 residues. Germline V gene data show CDR1 as MNHNS and CDR2 as SASEGT. CDR3 loop: CASSHGTGSANEKLFF.

J is TRBJ1-1 and V is TRBV15. Germline CDR1 is LNHNV and CDR2 is YYDKDF (reference sequence). There are 15 residues in the CDR3. The CDR3 spells CATKITARLNTEAFF.

The V call is TRBV29-1, the J call TRBJ2-2; TCRdb proposes TRBD1, but this gene call is untestable without DNA. Looked up from germline, CDR1 is SQVTM and CDR2 is ANQGSEA. The CDR3 consists of 15 residues. The CDR3: CSVTGSPGNTGELFF.

The chain is built from TRBV7-6 and TRBJ2-1; the D call of TRBD1 rests on TCRdb alone, since no DNA is present to check it. The germline V gene encodes CDR1 SGHVS and CDR2 FNYEAQ. This CDR3 is built from 19 residues. The CDR3 protein is CASSLSSPITLGSYNEQFF.

The chain recombines TRBV20-1 with TRBJ2-1; absent DNA, TCRdb's TRBD2 call cannot be checked. The CDR3 is 13 residues long. Germline V gene lookup returns CDR1 DFQATT and CDR2 SNEGSKA (reference sequence). CDR3 region: CSARGLAGYEQFF.

The chain combines TRBV11-3 with TRBJ2-1; TCRdb designates TRBD1, a call that cannot be tested without DNA. There are 14 residues in the CDR3. CDR1 and CDR2 from the germline V gene are SGHNT and YENEEA. This chain's CDR3 is CASSYTGVGNEQFF.

The rearrangement uses TRBV20-1 and TRBJ1-6; TCRdb proposes TRBD1, but this gene call is untestable without DNA. Germline V gives CDR1 DFQATT, CDR2 SNEGSKA (reference sequence). CDR3 size: 15 residues. The CDR3: CSARDLMTGDSPLHF.

The chain uses TRBV5-1 and TRBJ2-6; there is no DNA to check the TCRdb D call of TRBD1. Per the germline V gene, CDR1 is SGHRS and CDR2 is YFSETQ. The CDR3 covers 18 residues. The CDR3 here is CASSLRPPAQAGANVLTF.